This TCR beta chain was recorded in a study of T-cell reconstitution after alpha-beta-depleted transplantation in children (dated by TCRdb to the mid-2010s). In terms of the full investigation: Using TCR repertoire profiling, the study quantitatively followed how T-cell immune reconstitution unfolded in children after TCRalphabeta/CD19-depleted allogeneic hematopoietic cell transplantation.

Libraries were prepared through PCR. The sequencing machine was an Illumina HiSeq 2500. Molecular barcoding was employed in the preparation of TCR libraries, with unique molecular identifiers being used to normalize TCRbeta repertoire quantification. In TCRdb, the public reads were trimmed at Q25 with fastp and aligned with MiXCR, with productive beta chains retained. Each CDR3 protein gets just one entry, which takes the most common genes and DNA from the rows behind it. The sample has 700,000 to 850,000 distinct CDR3 sequences on record, around 17% of them singletons. The leading ten clones occupy just under 5% of the sample. Trimming takes 0 bases from V and 2 bases from J, and the germline ends sit 4 bases apart. The germline V gene provides CDR1 SGHRS and CDR2 YFSETQ. The CDR3 spans 13 residues, from the cysteine through the phenylalanine. This entry keeps only the CDR3 DNA: 39 bases, framed from base 1.

The investigation overall reported the following: In some patients, the high TCRbeta diversity seen at day 60 was put down to recipient T cells and intrathymic progenitors that had survived conditioning. Over the following months the frequencies of hyperexpanded clones went down, and after one year T-cell counts and TCRbeta diversity were mostly credited to newly produced T cells. The apparently early recovery of alphabetaT-cell counts about two months after transplant reportedly depended on only several hundred rapidly expanded clones that came from non-depleted graft cells.

There are a few counts of this clonotype. Its specific antigen is unknown. No qualities accompany the bases; no much larger clone lies one base away. The treatment or condition label of this sample denotes: allogeneic hematopoietic cell transplantation with graft depleted of TCRalphabeta T cells and CD19 B cells. TCRalphabeta/CD19-depleted allogeneic hematopoietic cell grafts were given to the transplant recipients, all of whom were children. Recombination connected TRBV5-1 to TRBJ2-3; the D gene identity is not certain. This TCR came from a male patient younger than 18 who had a stem cell transplant for acute lymphoblastic leukemia, so the T cells may come from the graft donor. This specimen consisted of PBMCs, mostly from graft donor cells, obtained 360 days after TCRalphabeta/CD19-depleted stem cell transplant. DNA sequence: TGCGCCAGCAGCTTGGAAAACACAGATACGCAGTATTTT. It translates to CASSLENTDTQYF.